Listed below are T cell receptor beta chains from one sample, sequenced in a study of STAT3 mutations in large granular lymphocyte leukemia. Produced via immunoSEQ multiplex PCR; TCRdb's table is partial and in-frame only. The sample lists around 8,600 clones; approximately 88% were seen once. The material sequenced was peripheral blood mononuclear cells. All receptors derive from a man older than 75 with T-cell large granular lymphocyte leukemia. Some clones in this sample may be carry-over from other donors' samples. CDR3s include the opening cysteine and the closing phenylalanine or tryptophan. Each record gives: V gene, CDR3 protein.

v_call: TRBV7-2
cdr3_aa: CASSLVGAGGETQYF

v_call: TRBV6-6
cdr3_aa: CASSTGTYDQPQHF

v_call: TRBV9
cdr3_aa: CASGTGGFGTF

v_call: TRBV4-1
cdr3_aa: CASSQDWWTGENSPLHF

v_call: TRBV19
cdr3_aa: CASSMGGQLWSPLHF

v_call: TRBV29-1
cdr3_aa: CSVDKGAYGYTF

v_call: TRBV7-8
cdr3_aa: CASSSRVGDRARQPQHF

v_call: TRBV9
cdr3_aa: CASSATGAANTGELFF

v_call: TRBV5-5
cdr3_aa: CASSSTIDGYTF

v_call: TRBV5-5
cdr3_aa: CASSLGSGAANTEAFF

v_call: TRBV7-9
cdr3_aa: CASSLGISNTEAFF

v_call: TRBV14
cdr3_aa: CASSPGQGINSPLHF

v_call: TRBV4-3
cdr3_aa: CASSQNRGREKLFF

v_call: TRBV7-9
cdr3_aa: CASTPGGSSYNEQFF

v_call: TRBV6-6
cdr3_aa: CASSPFAGTEAFF

v_call: TRBV6-1
cdr3_aa: CASTGTGRGYTF

v_call: TRBV6-1
cdr3_aa: CASGYGPDQPQHF

v_call: TRBV15
cdr3_aa: CATSGSNQPQHF

v_call: TRBV29-1
cdr3_aa: CSVRGVGPQETQYF

v_call: TRBV19
cdr3_aa: CASSIAEDGGELFF

v_call: TRBV5-1
cdr3_aa: CASSPASGGSSYEQYF

v_call: TRBV28
cdr3_aa: CASSFRGWVTEAFF

v_call: TRBV7-9
cdr3_aa: CASSLIWVYYGYTF

v_call: TRBV29-1
cdr3_aa: CSVGQSETQYF

v_call: TRBV7-3
cdr3_aa: CASSTPVSNEQFF

v_call: TRBV6-5
cdr3_aa: CATVGRASNYGYTF

v_call: TRBV6-5
cdr3_aa: CASSGRTVNTEAFF

v_call: TRBV7-6
cdr3_aa: CASSLASRGGPDTQYF

v_call: TRBV5-1
cdr3_aa: CASSLATDSYEQYF

v_call: TRBV18
cdr3_aa: CASSSLTGGQETQYF

v_call: TRBV7-2
cdr3_aa: CASSLGVWPQETQYF

v_call: TRBV15
cdr3_aa: CATSRDSLAGGPDTQYF

v_call: TRBV6-6
cdr3_aa: CASRGPGQIQPGELFF

v_call: TRBV28
cdr3_aa: CASTQLGVNQPQHF

v_call: TRBV6-1
cdr3_aa: CASSEVVQNYGYTF

v_call: TRBV5-1
cdr3_aa: CASSRADNEQFF

v_call: TRBV19
cdr3_aa: CASTHGGFGETQYF

v_call: TRBV5-5
cdr3_aa: CASRPGVTEGNEKLFF

v_call: TRBV7-8
cdr3_aa: CASSSSPGYSPYEQYF

v_call: TRBV2
cdr3_aa: CASSELPNTEAFF

v_call: TRBV2
cdr3_aa: CAIKGGDNSPLHF

v_call: TRBV29-1
cdr3_aa: CSVSPAGPRTGELFF

v_call: TRBV9
cdr3_aa: CASSTPSYGYTF

v_call: TRBV15
cdr3_aa: CATSRFQLGEQYF

v_call: TRBV30
cdr3_aa: CAWSQNNEAFF